This T cell receptor (beta chain) is drawn from a study of immune evolution from preneoplasia to lung adenocarcinoma. This CDR3 region has 11 residues. The V and J ends lost 6 bases and 6 bases respectively, with 10 bases between them. Germline CDR1 and CDR2: DFQATT and SNEGSKA (reference sequence). This clone turned up a few times. Sequencing used immunoSEQ multiplex PCR; TCRdb keeps in-frame clones, though not all of them. The sample contains around 14,000 clones, 80% of which appear only once. J is TRBJ2-3 and V is TRBV20-1; D possibly corresponds to TRBD1 (6 bases). Sequencing was performed on FFPE minimally invasive lung adenocarcinoma tissue. This TCR was sampled from a person aged 70 to 85 with lung adenocarcinoma. CDR3 bases: TGCAGTGCCCGAAGGGGGGATACGCAGTATTTT. This sequence encodes CSARRGDTQYF.